The 12 T cell receptor beta chains reported below all come from one sample, sequenced in a study of cytotoxic CD8 clonotypes in ibrutinib-treated CLL. Clones were sequenced by immunoSEQ multiplex PCR, and TCRdb holds only the in-frame ones, with some missing. Here the sample spans roughly 110,000 clones, approximately 58% being singletons. Sequences were derived from PBMCs, sampled after 24 months of ibrutinib treatment. All receptors come from a human donor with chronic lymphocytic leukemia.

The chain joins TRBV7-2 to TRBJ1-1, with 7 nucleotides matching TRBD1. With V trimmed by 5 bases and J by 5 bases, 11 bases remained unmatched. CDR1 and CDR2 (germline): SGHTA, FQGNSA. The CDR3 extends over 15 amino acids. CDR3 coding DNA: TGTGCCAGCAGCCCAAGACAGGGTGTGGAAACTGAAGCTTTCTTT. This encodes CASSPRQGVETEAFF.

This clone was detected only a few times. The gene calls are TRBV6-6 and TRBJ1-2; D might be TRBD1 (6 bases). V lost 10 bases, J lost 2 bases, and 17 bases lay in between. The CDR3 runs to 14 residues. Per the germline V gene, CDR1 is MNHNY and CDR2 is SVGAGI (reference sequence). The CDR3 loop is CATSPRGPNYGYTF. DNA of the CDR3: TGTGCCACCTCTCCCCGGGGGCCGAACTATGGCTACACCTTC.

This clone appeared once. The V call is TRBV5-6, the J call TRBJ2-5, with D perhaps being TRBD1 or TRBD2 (5 bases each). Germline CDR1 reads SGHDT; CDR2 reads YYEEEE. CDR3 size: 14 residues. Trimming shortened V by 0 bases and J by 4 bases, and 10 bases separated the two germline ends. In DNA form, the CDR3 reads TGTGCCAGCAGCTTGGAAGGGACCGGAGAGACCCAGTACTTC. Its translation is CASSLEGTGETQYF.

CDR3 nucleotides: TGTGCCAGCAGTTACTCGATTGGGCGGGAGACCCAGTACTTC. Translation gives CASSYSIGRETQYF. This chain links TRBV6-5 with TRBJ2-5; no reliable D call. Germline assignment: CDR1 MNHEY and CDR2 SVGAGI. This CDR3 contains 14 residues. The germline V and J ends were trimmed by 0 bases and 5 bases, with 10 bases remaining between them.

The chain is built from TRBV27 and TRBJ1-2; D call uncertain. With 5 bases removed from V and 0 bases from J, the gap between germline ends came to 16 bases. Germline loops: CDR1 MNHEY, CDR2 SMNVEV (reference sequence). The CDR3 loop spans 16 amino acids. The CDR3 sequence: CASSRSGLSANYGYTF. CDR3 coding DNA: TGTGCCAGCAGTAGGTCAGGTTTATCGGCTAACTATGGCTACACCTTC.

The chain carries TRBV6-5 and TRBJ2-7, with 8 nucleotides matching TRBD1. CDR1 is MNHEY, CDR2 SVGAGI, per germline. The V gene end was trimmed by 1 base and the J gene end by 3 bases; junction bases not matched to a gene: 5. The CDR3 length is 15 residues. The CDR3 protein is CASSYLKTGGYEQYF. The DNA for the CDR3 is TGTGCCAGCAGTTACTTAAAAACAGGGGGCTACGAGCAGTACTTC.

The CDR3 is CASSGPGLAGDNEQFF. The CDR3 DNA reads TGTGCCAGCAGCGGGCCTGGACTAGCGGGGGACAATGAGCAGTTCTTC. J is TRBJ2-1 and V is TRBV9, with 13 positions matching TRBD2. The V gene end was trimmed by 3 bases and the J gene end by 5 bases; junction bases not matched to a gene: 5. The germline gives CDR1 SGDLS, CDR2 YYNGEE. The CDR3 sequence is 16 residues long.

The V call is TRBV29-1, the J call TRBJ1-2, with 7 bases matching TRBD1. Germline V gives CDR1 SQVTM, CDR2 ANQGSEA. V was clipped by 7 bases and J by 4 bases; unmatched bases: 9. This CDR3 has 13 amino acids. The CDR3 region has the DNA TGCAGCGCGCGACCCGGGACAGCCTATGGCTACACCTTC. Translating gives CSARPGTAYGYTF.

The rearrangement links TRBV6-1 to TRBJ1-1, with unresolved D. The germline V gene has CDR1 MNHNS and CDR2 SASEGT. V was shortened by 8 bases and J by 1 base, with 14 bases between the two germline ends. This CDR3 has 14 residues. The CDR3 loop reads CASWERTANTEAFF. In DNA form, the CDR3 reads TGTGCCAGCTGGGAGCGGACGGCGAACACTGAAGCTTTCTTT.

This rearrangement joins TRBV30 to TRBJ1-2; 7 positions match TRBD1. CDR1 is GTSNPN and CDR2 is SVGIG in the germline V gene (reference sequence). The CDR3 extends over 13 amino acids. The CDR3 nucleotides are TGTGCTTCCCCCCGACAGGGAGCCAATGGCTACACCTTC. This codes for CASPRQGANGYTF.

This clone was picked up a small number of times. The chain employs TRBV6-6 and TRBJ1-1, with no clear D. The germline V gene has CDR1 MNHNY and CDR2 SVGAGI (reference sequence). Deletions cut 7 bases from V and 8 bases from J, with 8 bases between. The CDR3 is 10 residues long. The CDR3 sequence is CASIAGEAFF. In DNA, the CDR3 is TGTGCCAGCATTGCGGGGGAAGCTTTCTTT.

The chain joins TRBV6-4 to TRBJ2-1; TRBD2 matches at 10 bases. This CDR3 comprises 14 residues. Germline values: CDR1 MRHNA, CDR2 SNTAGT. V was clipped by 4 bases and J by 6 bases; unmatched bases: 3. In DNA, the CDR3 is TGTGCCAGCAGTGTACTAGCGGGGAGCAATGAGCAGTTCTTC. Protein product: CASSVLAGSNEQFF.